This T cell receptor beta chain was sequenced during a study of identical twins. This clonotype occurred a few times. Its target is unknown. TCRdb ran MiXCR on the 5' RACE reads and lists one entry per CDR3 protein. The table records roughly 1.6 million distinct CDR3 sequences, about 32% of them present only once. The CDR3 contains 14 residues. Germline assignment: CDR1 MDHEN and CDR2 SYDVKM. The germline V and J ends were trimmed by 1 base and 7 bases, with 10 bases remaining between them. Points from the study as a whole: Invariant T cells like MAIT and iNKT could partly confound the zero-insertion analyses. Reduced insertions were recorded for abundant cord blood beta clonotypes, with no such pattern in memory repertoires. Twin-shared out-of-frame alpha sequences were enriched for low generation probability. Twins shared beta out-of-frame sequences in excess, but this excess was weaker.

V usage is TRBV28 and J usage is TRBJ1-4; D is possibly TRBD1 (6 bases). The sample consisted of cord blood. The source of this sequence is a newborn girl in good health. The CDR3 bases are TGTGCCAGCAGTTTATACAGGGAGGGTGAAAAACTGTTTTTT. Protein sequence: CASSLYREGEKLFF. Full variable domain (remainder filled in from reference TRBV28 and TRBJ1-4): DVKVTQSSRYLVKRTGEKVFLECVQDMDHENMFWYRQDPGLGLRLIYFSYDVKMKEKGDIPEGYSVSREKKERFSLILESASTNQTSMYLCASSLYREGEKLFFGSGTQLSVL.